This T cell receptor beta chain comes out of a study of blood T cell repertoires in COVID-19. About the study: Samples came from the United States, Italy and Spain, spanning acute and convalescent COVID-19. Sources were T cells, B-cell-depleted T cells, or PBMCs; the material itself was cDNA or gDNA.

J gave up 10 bases and V 5 bases, and 12 bases lay outside the gene matches. The CDR3 consists of 15 residues. CDR1 is LNHDA and CDR2 is SQIVND in the germline V gene (reference sequence). Here immunoSEQ multiplex PCR was the method, and the copy in TCRdb shows in-frame clones only, minus some. The sample records 250,000 to 350,000 clones, around 90% being singletons. The V and J genes are TRBV19 and TRBJ2-1; 9 bases are a match to TRBD1. This clonotype originated in a woman in her thirties or forties who had recovered from COVID-19. Sequencing used peripheral blood. This chain's CDR3 is CASSPRQGGPPEQFF. CDR3 nucleotides: TGTGCCAGTAGTCCGCGACAGGGGGGACCCCCGGAGCAGTTCTTC.